This TCR beta chain was found in a study of cytomegalovirus exposure and HLA in healthy donors. Notes on the study in general: The authors enumerated around 150 TCR beta chains as linked to cytomegalovirus. Accurate prediction of HLA-A and HLA-B alleles (for most subjects) was reportedly achieved from TCR beta sequences. Many donors carried some public TCRs, although rarity characterized most TCR sequences.

PCR amplification relied on 60 Vbeta primers (plus 13 Jbeta primers). This table comes from immunoSEQ multiplex PCR, and its TCRdb copy is limited to in-frame clones, with some not included. The table records 100,000 or so clones, about 76% of them present only once. CDR1 is LGHNT, CDR2 FRNRAP, per germline. After removal of 4 bases from V and 2 bases from J, the junction contained 11 bases not matched to a gene. The length of the CDR3 is 17 residues. For this clone: Antigen specificity is unknown.

This receptor was taken from a woman aged 40 to 50 in good health and CMV-seropositive. The rearrangement joins TRBV12-5 to TRBJ1-5, with TRBD1 identical over 7 bases. Sequenced material: PBMCs. The CDR3 protein is CASGSTVNRGGNQPQHF. The DNA of the CDR3 is TGTGCTAGTGGTTCCACGGTTAACAGGGGCGGCAATCAGCCCCAGCATTTT.